This passage covers 8 T cell receptor beta chains from one sample sequenced in a study of blood T cell repertoires in COVID-19. The table came from immunoSEQ multiplex PCR; TCRdb's copy has only in-frame clones and leaves some out. The table has some 80,000 clones, about 85% seen once; the top ten hold about a tenth. What was sequenced was peripheral blood. The origin of the receptors is a man in his sixties with COVID-19, enrolled during active disease.

The chain couples TRBV27 to TRBJ1-4; 7 bases are shared with TRBD1. Germline CDR1 reads MNHEY; CDR2 reads SMNVEV (reference sequence). The trim removed 5 bases at V and 7 bases at J, leaving 10 bases unmatched. The CDR3 sequence is 15 residues long. The DNA for the CDR3 is TGTGCCAGCAGTCTAAGACAGGGTGAAGGTGAAAAACTGTTTTTT. The encoded protein is CASSLRQGEGEKLFF. The variable domain in full, completed from reference TRBV27 and TRBJ1-4, reads EAQVTQNPRYLITVTGKKLTVTCSQNMNHEYMSWYRQDPGLGLRQIYYSMNVEVTDKGDVPEGYKVSRKEKRNFPLILESPSPNQTSLYFCASSLRQGEGEKLFFGSGTQLSVL.

This sequence joins TRBV10-3 and TRBJ1-2, with 10 nucleotides matching TRBD1. CDR3 size: 14 residues. Looked up from germline, CDR1 is ENHRY and CDR2 is SYGVKD. V lost 8 bases, J lost 2 bases, and 5 bases stayed unmatched. The CDR3 nucleotides are TGTGCCATCGGGACAGGGGTGTTGAACTATGGCTACACCTTC. Amino acid sequence: CAIGTGVLNYGYTF.

The chain links TRBV7-2 to TRBJ2-1, with 10 bases identical to TRBD2. Germline-derived CDR1 and CDR2 are SGHTA and FQGNSA. The CDR3 runs 16 residues. Trimming at V came to 7 bases and at J to 8 bases, leaving 14 bases not matched to a gene. CDR3 nucleotides: TGTGCCAGCACCCTGAGCGGGAGGGCCTCGGTCGATGAGCAGTTCTTC. This translates into CASTLSGRASVDEQFF.

The chain links TRBV6-5 to TRBJ2-2; 10 positions agree with TRBD2. V lost 7 bases and J lost 6; bases outside the gene matches: 5. The CDR3 spans 14 residues. Per the germline V gene, CDR1 is MNHEY and CDR2 is SVGAGI. The CDR3 sequence is CASKRGGPSGELFF. The CDR3 DNA is TGTGCCAGCAAGCGGGGGGGCCCTTCCGGGGAGCTGTTTTTT.

The J gene is TRBJ2-7, the V gene TRBV5-4; 8 positions match TRBD1. This CDR3 spans 15 amino acids. Germline-derived CDR1 and CDR2 are SGHNT and YYREEE (reference sequence). V shed 3 bases, J shed 1 base, and the junction held 6 bases outside the gene matches. The CDR3 reads CASSYGQGLSYEQYF. The CDR3 DNA follows: TGTGCCAGCAGCTACGGACAGGGCCTGTCCTACGAGCAGTACTTC.

There are a few counts of this clone. The chain links TRBV5-1 to TRBJ1-1; a weak D match, TRBD1 (5 bases). V lost 4 bases and J lost 2, with 12 bases in between. This CDR3 spans 14 amino acids. Per the germline V gene, CDR1 is SGHRS and CDR2 is YFSETQ. CDR3 coding DNA: TGCGCCAGCAGCCCGCAGGGTCTTAACACTGAAGCTTTCTTT. Its protein is CASSPQGLNTEAFF.

This chain links TRBV5-4 with TRBJ2-2, with 9 bases identical to TRBD2. J was trimmed by 1 base and V by 2 bases; bases with no gene match: 3. Looked up from germline, CDR1 is SGHNT and CDR2 is YYREEE (reference sequence). CDR3 size: 16 residues. CDR3 region: CASSLQAGGNTGELFF. Here the CDR3 DNA reads TGTGCCAGCAGCTTACAAGCGGGGGGGAACACCGGGGAGCTGTTTTTT.

The chain is built from TRBV14 and TRBJ1-1; possible D gene TRBD1, 5 bases. The CDR3 contains 13 residues. Trimming took off 4 bases at V and 7 bases at J, with 13 bases between the two ends. The germline CDR1 and CDR2 sequences are SGHDN and FVKESK. CDR3 in DNA: TGTGCCAGCAGCCGTCGCGTCGACAGTGAAGCTTTCTTT. Its protein product is CASSRRVDSEAFF.